Listed here are 32 T cell receptor beta chains from one sample, sequenced in a study of T cells in Graves' hyperthyroidism and ophthalmopathy (dated by TCRdb to the late 2010s). Libraries were made using multiplex PCR. The data were produced on an Illumina HiSeq 2000. The TCR beta CDR3 regions were amplified from RNA transcripts. The TCR CDR3 was subjected to a first round of RT-PCR using the HTBI primer set and the Qiagen OneStep RT-PCR kit. Starting from the raw public reads, TCRdb applied fastp trimming at Q25, assembled clones with MiXCR and retained in-frame beta chains. Every distinct CDR3 protein forms one entry, paired with its most common genes and DNA. The sample table holds around 690,000 distinct CDR3 sequences, of which 17% were seen once. Jointly, the top ten make up roughly a sixth of the sample. The sample taken for sequencing was blood. The receptors stem from a man aged 50-60 years with Graves' hyperthyroidism.

This clonotype showed up many times. V usage is TRBV7-2 and J usage is TRBJ1-5; D is perhaps TRBD1 (5 bases). Germline V gene lookup returns CDR1 SGHTA and CDR2 FQGNSA. This CDR3 has 16 amino acids. V lost 5 bases to trimming and J lost 3 bases, with 17 bases between them. The CDR3 loop is CASSLNPGRNNQPQHF. In DNA, the CDR3 is TGTGCCAGCAGCCTGAACCCGGGACGTAACAATCAGCCCCAGCATTTT.

The chain couples TRBV20-1 to TRBJ1-5; tentatively, D is TRBD1 (6 bases). The germline gives CDR1 DFQATT, CDR2 SNEGSKA (reference sequence). The V end lost 3 bases, the J end lost 7 bases, and 19 bases lay between the germline ends. The CDR3 length is 15 residues. Here the CDR3 reads CSASVGGSLSQPQHF. CDR3 bases: TGCAGTGCTAGCGTCGGGGGCTCTCTGAGCCAGCCCCAGCATTTT.

This clonotype was seen at least ten times. CDR3 loop: CASSFGTSGKNEQFF. For the CDR3, the DNA is TGCGCCAGCAGCTTCGGGACTAGCGGTAAAAATGAGCAGTTCTTC. V and J are TRBV5-1 and TRBJ2-1; 11 positions match TRBD2. The CDR3 covers 15 residues. The ends lost 2 bases at V and 7 bases at J; junction bases unmatched: 5. The germline V gene has CDR1 SGHRS and CDR2 YFSETQ.

The rearrangement uses TRBV7-2 and TRBJ2-1, with D possibly TRBD2 on 5 matching bases. There are 15 residues in the CDR3. Germline CDR1 and CDR2: SGHTA and FQGNSA. Trimming left V 3 bases short and J 9 bases short, with 18 bases between. The CDR3: CASSLTVLSAGEQFF. The CDR3 bases are TGTGCCAGCAGCTTGACTGTTCTCTCGGCGGGTGAGCAGTTCTTC.

This clonotype was seen a handful of times. The chain uses TRBV6-5 and TRBJ2-1; D might be TRBD1 (5 bases). V lost 0 bases to trimming and J lost 9 bases, with 6 bases between them. The germline V gene encodes CDR1 MNHEY and CDR2 SVGAGI. This CDR3 contains 12 residues. This chain's CDR3 is CASSYSQGEQFF. The CDR3 bases are TGTGCCAGCAGTTACTCCCAGGGTGAGCAGTTCTTC.

This clonotype has only a few counts. This chain joins TRBV7-3 and TRBJ2-1; D gene uncertain. The V end was cut by 1 base, the J end by 2 bases, with 18 bases between. The CDR3 length is 18 residues. Germline V gives CDR1 SGHTA, CDR2 FQGTGA. In DNA form, the CDR3 reads TGTGCCAGCAGCTTAAACCCTGCCATACGAGTTCCCTACAATGAGCAGTTCTTC. This translates into CASSLNPAIRVPYNEQFF. Filled out from reference TRBV7-3 and TRBJ2-1, the complete variable domain reads GAGVSQTPSNKVTEKGKYVELRCDPISGHTALYWYRQSLGQGPEFLIYFQGTGAADDSGLPNDRFFAVRPEGSVSTLKIQRTERGDSAVYLCASSLNPAIRVPYNEQFFGPGTRLTVL.

The chain couples TRBV10-2 to TRBJ1-5; D may be TRBD1 (5 bases). Germline V gene lookup returns CDR1 WSHSY and CDR2 SAAADI. The CDR3 is 16 amino acids. V lost 0 bases and J lost 2, with 11 bases in between. The CDR3 sequence is CASSESRGSGNQPQHF. CDR3 DNA: TGCGCCAGCAGTGAGTCGAGGGGCAGCGGCAATCAGCCCCAGCATTTT.

This clonotype was detected ten times or more. The chain is built from TRBV2 and TRBJ2-1; 8 nucleotides line up with TRBD1. Germline V gene lookup returns CDR1 SNHLY and CDR2 FYNNEI. The trim removed 6 bases at V and 8 bases at J, leaving 15 bases unmatched. This CDR3 region has 16 residues. CDR3 protein: CASSRTGFVRFDEQFF. CDR3 coding DNA: TGTGCCAGCAGCCGGACAGGGTTTGTTAGGTTCGATGAGCAGTTCTTC.

Note on this clonotype: It may be a read error: a sequence one base away is much more abundant. The CDR3 region is CASSKEAPRQYF. For the CDR3, the DNA is TGTGCCAGCAGTAAAGAAGCCCCACGACAGTACTTC. The chain joins TRBV2 to TRBJ2-7; no reliable D call. The germline V gene encodes CDR1 SNHLY and CDR2 FYNNEI. The CDR3 runs 12 residues. The germline V and J ends were trimmed by 5 bases and 10 bases, with 15 bases remaining between them. Supplemented by reference TRBV2 and TRBJ2-7, the full variable domain reads EPEVTQTPSHQVTQMGQEVILRCVPISNHLYFYWYRQILGQKVEFLVSFYNNEISEKSEIFDDQFSVERPDGSNFTLKIRSTKLEDSAMYFCASSKEAPRQYFGPGTRLTVT.

This clonotype occurred many times. An end of the junction does not agree with germline; a read error may underlie this. V is TRBV28 and J is TRBJ2-1; D not resolved. Germline CDR1 reads MDHEN; CDR2 reads SYDVKM. The CDR3 is made up of 14 amino acids. The CDR3 region is CASSLRNLDNEQSF. In nucleotides, the CDR3 is TGTGCCAGCAGTTTACGAAATCTAGACAATGAGCAGTCCTTC.

The table lists this clonotype with many counts. V is TRBV28 and J is TRBJ2-3; weak D call: TRBD2 (5 bases). Germline assignment: CDR1 MDHEN and CDR2 SYDVKM. Trimming took off 1 base at V and 5 bases at J, with 13 bases between the two ends. This CDR3 is built from 15 residues. The CDR3 reads CASSLSRGLVDTQYF. CDR3 DNA sequence: TGTGCCAGCAGTTTATCTCGCGGGCTGGTAGATACGCAGTATTTT.

The V gene is TRBV6-5, the J gene TRBJ2-7; 12 bases map to TRBD2. The CDR3 spans 18 residues. The germline V gene has CDR1 MNHEY and CDR2 SVGAGI. V gave up 0 bases and J gave up 0 bases; unmatched junction bases: 6. DNA for the CDR3: TGTGCCAGCAGTTACTCACTCCTGACTAGCGGGAGCTCCTACGAGCAGTACTTC. It yields the protein CASSYSLLTSGSSYEQYF.

Ten or more counts support this clonotype. The J gene is TRBJ1-2, the V gene TRBV28, with 9 bases identical to TRBD1. Germline V gene data show CDR1 as MDHEN and CDR2 as SYDVKM. Unmatched junction bases numbered 5, after V lost 3 bases and J lost 0 bases. The CDR3 has 16 residues. The CDR3 is CASSLGQGPANYGYTF. CDR3 sequence (DNA): TGTGCCAGCAGTTTGGGACAGGGACCAGCTAACTATGGCTACACCTTC.

In this sample, this clonotype turned up many times. CDR3: CASSRWQREIADTQYF. The CDR3 DNA reads as TGTGCCAGCAGTCGATGGCAACGGGAGATCGCAGATACGCAGTATTTT. The chain combines TRBV12-3 or TRBV12-4 with TRBJ2-3; D perhaps matches TRBD2 (6 bases). V was cut by 5 bases and J by 4 bases, with 19 bases left in between. CDR3 length: 16 residues.

This clonotype was recorded only once. The chain recombines TRBV6-2 or TRBV6-3 with TRBJ1-1; TRBD1 matches 9 bases. The CDR3 has 15 residues. Germline V gene lookup returns CDR1 MNHEY and CDR2 SVGEGT. With V trimmed by 6 bases and J by 7 bases, 12 bases remained unmatched. CDR3 amino acids: CASSWTGVVWIEAFF. The CDR3 region has the DNA TGTGCCAGCAGCTGGACAGGGGTGGTTTGGATTGAAGCTTTCTTT.

This clonotype was seen a handful of times. The chain employs TRBV7-9 and TRBJ2-3, with no clear D. In germline, CDR1 is SEHNR, CDR2 FQNEAQ (reference sequence). This CDR3 contains 13 residues. The CDR3 coding sequence is TGTGCACGGGCGTCCCTCGTGAGGGATACGCAGTATTTT. It encodes CARASLVRDTQYF.

In its sample, this clonotype was seen a few times. The chain carries TRBV15 and TRBJ2-7; no clear D gene. This CDR3 is built from 14 residues. The ends were cut back, 0 bases at V and 5 bases at J, with 11 bases in the middle. Germline values: CDR1 LNHNV, CDR2 YYDKDF (reference sequence). CDR3 in amino acids: CATSREGRFHEQYF. The CDR3 bases are TGTGCCACCAGCAGAGAAGGCAGGTTCCACGAGCAGTACTTC.

This clonotype was counted at least ten times. The V call is TRBV5-6, the J call TRBJ2-5; a weak D match, TRBD2 (7 bases). Trimming cost V 0 bases and J 3 bases, with 12 bases left between them. The germline V gene encodes CDR1 SGHDT and CDR2 YYEEEE. The CDR3 is 15 residues long. For the CDR3, the DNA is TGTGCCAGCAGCTTGGCGGGGGGCCTAGAAGAGACCCAGTACTTC. Protein product: CASSLAGGLEETQYF. Drawing the rest from reference TRBV5-6 and TRBJ2-5, the complete variable domain is DAGVTQSPTHLIKTRGQQVTLRCSPKSGHDTVSWYQQALGQGPQFIFQYYEEEERQRGNFPDRFSGHQFPNYSSELNVNALLLGDSALYLCASSLAGGLEETQYFGPGTRLLVL.

This clonotype has at least ten counts. The chain has TRBV2 and TRBJ2-3, with TRBD2 matching 7 bases. V gave up 3 bases and J gave up 2 bases; unmatched junction bases: 2. This CDR3 has 14 amino acids. Germline V gene lookup returns CDR1 SNHLY and CDR2 FYNNEI. The DNA for the CDR3 is TGTGCCAGCAGTGAGGGACTATCCACAGATACGCAGTATTTT. It is translated as CASSEGLSTDTQYF.

The table lists this clonotype with many counts. This chain connects TRBV30 to TRBJ2-2; weak D call: TRBD2 (5 bases). The CDR3 contains 15 residues. Trimming took 2 bases from V and 7 from J, leaving 17 bases between them. Germline V gene data show CDR1 as GTSNPN and CDR2 as SVGIG (reference sequence). The CDR3 spells CAWSILGGRGGELFF. CDR3 coding DNA: TGTGCCTGGAGTATCCTGGGCGGGCGCGGCGGGGAGCTGTTTTTT.

This clonotype came up many times. V usage is TRBV27 and J usage is TRBJ1-1; tentative D call: TRBD1 (5 bases). The CDR3 is 13 amino acids. Germline V gives CDR1 MNHEY, CDR2 SMNVEV (reference sequence). Trimming stripped 5 bases from V and 11 bases from J, with 18 bases between. The CDR3 coding sequence is TGTGCCAGCAGTACCCAACATGGGACGATGGCTTTCTTT. It encodes CASSTQHGTMAFF.

In its sample, this clonotype was seen many times. V gene TRBV30 combines with J gene TRBJ2-7; D might be TRBD1 (6 bases). V shed 1 base and J shed 3 bases, with 7 bases lying between them. Per the germline V gene, CDR1 is GTSNPN and CDR2 is SVGIG (reference sequence). The length of the CDR3 is 12 residues. In DNA, the CDR3 is TGTGCCTGGAGTGGGGGACACTACGAGCAGTACTTC. Amino acids: CAWSGGHYEQYF.

The chain carries TRBV29-1 and TRBJ2-3, with TRBD2 identical over 16 bases. Germline CDR1 SQVTM, CDR2 ANQGSEA. J was trimmed by 4 bases and V by 4 bases; bases with no gene match: 2. This CDR3 comprises 15 residues. CDR3 amino acids: CSVGGLAGGADTQYF. For the CDR3, the DNA is TGCAGCGTTGGGGGACTAGCGGGAGGGGCAGATACGCAGTATTTT.

This clonotype was seen a handful of times. V and J are TRBV5-5 and TRBJ1-4; D not certain. CDR3 length equals 13 residues. The V end was cut by 0 bases, the J end by 6 bases, with 6 bases between. Germline assignment: CDR1 SGHKS and CDR2 YYEKEE (reference sequence). The CDR3 coding sequence is TGTGCCAGCAGCTTGGAGGACCATGAAAAACTGTTTTTT. This encodes CASSLEDHEKLFF.

This clonotype has more than one count but fewer than ten. V usage is TRBV4-1 and J usage is TRBJ2-3; TRBD2 agrees at 13 bases. This CDR3 has 18 amino acids. CDR1 and CDR2 from the germline V gene are MGHRA and YSYEKL. Trimming removed 5 bases from V and 3 bases from J; junction bases left unmatched: 11. The CDR3 here is CASSYTRTSGSRTDTQYF. For the CDR3, the DNA is TGCGCCAGCAGCTACACAAGGACTAGCGGGAGTAGGACAGATACGCAGTATTTT.

This clonotype was recorded at least ten times. The V and J genes are TRBV11-3 and TRBJ2-2, with TRBD1 matching 8 bases. The CDR3 sequence is 16 residues long. Per the germline V gene, CDR1 is SGHNT and CDR2 is YENEEA. The junction had 9 bases not matched to a gene; V was cut back by 4 bases and J by 5 bases. The CDR3 sequence is CASSSRRQGKTGELFF. CDR3 nucleotides: TGTGCCAGCAGCTCTAGACGACAGGGGAAGACCGGGGAGCTGTTTTTT.

This clonotype has ten or more counts. The V and J genes are TRBV20-1 and TRBJ2-1; the D gene is possibly TRBD2 (5 bases). The CDR3 runs to 13 residues. With 3 bases removed from V and 6 bases from J, the gap between germline ends came to 12 bases. Germline V gene sequence: CDR1 DFQATT, CDR2 SNEGSKA (reference sequence). In DNA form, the CDR3 reads TGCAGTGCTAGGGGAAGTAGCGTCAATGAGCAGTTCTTC. It translates to CSARGSSVNEQFF.

Of note for this clonotype: A read error is possible here, since a much larger clone lies one base away. J is TRBJ2-2 and V is TRBV10-3; 9 bases align to TRBD1. This CDR3 is built from 17 residues. After removal of 4 bases from V and 8 bases from J, the junction contained 14 bases not matched to a gene. CDR1 and CDR2 from the germline V gene are ENHRY and SYGVKD. The CDR3 reads CAISGSGTGTKIGELFF. CDR3 DNA sequence: TGTGCCATCAGTGGGTCAGGGACAGGGACGAAAATTGGGGAGCTGTTTTTT.

J is TRBJ1-2 and V is TRBV5-1; possibly TRBD1 for D (6 bases). CDR1 and CDR2 (germline): SGHRS, YFSETQ. With 2 bases removed from V and 0 bases from J, the gap between germline ends came to 8 bases. This CDR3 has 14 residues. CDR3 bases: TGCGCCAGCAGCTTCAACAGGGCTAACTATGGCTACACCTTC. Protein: CASSFNRANYGYTF.

The sample holds many counts of this clonotype. This chain links TRBV13 with TRBJ1-6; 8 bases map to TRBD1. There are 18 residues in the CDR3. The V segment lost 2 bases and the J segment 8 bases; nucleotides outside the gene matches: 14. Germline V CDR1 and CDR2: PRHDT, FYEKMQ (reference sequence). CDR3 protein: CASSLRSLGAGGDSPLHF. The DNA for the CDR3 is TGTGCCAGCAGCTTAAGGAGCTTAGGCGCAGGGGGCGATTCACCCCTCCACTTT. The whole variable domain, remainder taken from reference TRBV13 and TRBJ1-6, is AAGVIQSPRHLIKEKRETATLKCYPIPRHDTVYWYQQGPGQDPQFLISFYEKMQSDKGSIPDRFSAQQFSDYHSELNMSSLELGDSALYFCASSLRSLGAGGDSPLHFGNGTRLTVT.

The J gene is TRBJ1-1, the V gene TRBV6-1; 7 bases fit TRBD1. Losses at the gene ends were 6 bases for V and 5 bases for J; bases not matched to a gene: 15. The CDR3 has 16 residues. Germline-derived CDR1 and CDR2 are MNHNS and SASEGT. The chain's CDR3 is CASRLATGRLVTEAFF. The CDR3 DNA reads TGTGCCAGCAGGCTCGCGACAGGGCGCTTAGTTACTGAAGCTTTCTTT.

The gene calls are TRBV6-2 or TRBV6-3 and TRBJ2-1; no clear D gene. The CDR3 sequence is 15 residues long. CDR1 and CDR2 from the germline V gene are MNHEY and SVGEGT. Trimming took off 6 bases at V and 6 bases at J, with 18 bases between the two ends. The CDR3 DNA follows: TGTGCCAGCAGGAACACCGGTTTTAGTGGCAATGAGCAGTTCTTC. Translation gives CASRNTGFSGNEQFF.